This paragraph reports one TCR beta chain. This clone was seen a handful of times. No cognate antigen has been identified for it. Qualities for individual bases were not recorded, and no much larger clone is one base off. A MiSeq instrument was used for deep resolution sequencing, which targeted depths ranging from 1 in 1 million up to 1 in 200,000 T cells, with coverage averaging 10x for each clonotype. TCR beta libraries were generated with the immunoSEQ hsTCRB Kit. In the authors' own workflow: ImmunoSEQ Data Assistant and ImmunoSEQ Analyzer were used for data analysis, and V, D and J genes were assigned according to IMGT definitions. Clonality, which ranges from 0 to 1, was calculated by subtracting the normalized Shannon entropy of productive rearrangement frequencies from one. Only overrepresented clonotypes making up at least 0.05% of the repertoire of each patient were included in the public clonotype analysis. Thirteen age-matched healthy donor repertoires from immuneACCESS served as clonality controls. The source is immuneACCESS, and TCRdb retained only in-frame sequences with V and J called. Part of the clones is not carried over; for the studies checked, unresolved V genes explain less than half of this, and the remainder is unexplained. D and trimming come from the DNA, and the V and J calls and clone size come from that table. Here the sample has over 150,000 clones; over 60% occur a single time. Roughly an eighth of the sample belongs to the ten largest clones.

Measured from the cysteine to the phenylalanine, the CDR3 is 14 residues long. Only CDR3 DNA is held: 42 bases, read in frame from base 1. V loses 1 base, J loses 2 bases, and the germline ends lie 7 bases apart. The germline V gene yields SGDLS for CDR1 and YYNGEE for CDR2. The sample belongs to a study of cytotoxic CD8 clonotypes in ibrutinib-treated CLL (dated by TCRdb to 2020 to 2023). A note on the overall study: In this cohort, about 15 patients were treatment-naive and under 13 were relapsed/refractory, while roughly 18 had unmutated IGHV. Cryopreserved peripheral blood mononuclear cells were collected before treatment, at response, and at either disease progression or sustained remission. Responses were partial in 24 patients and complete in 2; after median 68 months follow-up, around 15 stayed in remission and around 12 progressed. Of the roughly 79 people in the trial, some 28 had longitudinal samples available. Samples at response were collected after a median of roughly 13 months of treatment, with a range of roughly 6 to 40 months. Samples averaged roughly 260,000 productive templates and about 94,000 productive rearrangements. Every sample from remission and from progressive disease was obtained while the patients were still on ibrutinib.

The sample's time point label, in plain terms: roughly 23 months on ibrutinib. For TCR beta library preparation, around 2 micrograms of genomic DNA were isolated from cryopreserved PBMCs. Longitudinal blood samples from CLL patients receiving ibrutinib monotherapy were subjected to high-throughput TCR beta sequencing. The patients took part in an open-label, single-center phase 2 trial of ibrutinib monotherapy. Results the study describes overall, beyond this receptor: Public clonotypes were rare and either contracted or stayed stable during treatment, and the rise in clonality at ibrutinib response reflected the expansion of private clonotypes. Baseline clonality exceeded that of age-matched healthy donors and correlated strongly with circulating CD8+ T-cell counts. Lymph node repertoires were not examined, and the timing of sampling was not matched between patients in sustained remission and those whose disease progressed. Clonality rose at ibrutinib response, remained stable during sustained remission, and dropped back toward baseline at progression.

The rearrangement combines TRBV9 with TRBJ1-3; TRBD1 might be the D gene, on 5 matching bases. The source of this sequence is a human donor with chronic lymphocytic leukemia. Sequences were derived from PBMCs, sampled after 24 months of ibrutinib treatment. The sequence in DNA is TGTGCCAGCAGCGTACAGGGAACTGGAAACACCATATATTTT. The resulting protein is CASSVQGTGNTIYF.